A selection of T cell receptor beta chains follows, all from one sample in a study of T cell responses to AZD1222 COVID-19 vaccine. The repertoire was sequenced with immunoSEQ multiplex PCR; TCRdb's copy has only in-frame clones and lacks some. The table has 95,000 to 150,000 clones, approximately 92% seen once. The sequenced sample was peripheral blood, obtained on day 0 of AZD1222 vaccination. Receptors were obtained from an adult in good health. Both conserved end residues are part of each CDR3. Each record gives: V gene, clone size, J gene, D gene, CDR3 DNA, CDR3 protein. The D gene is left open where the match is weak. The size field is filled for only some rows; it gives once, few, many or a size class.

TRBV5-6	few	TRBJ1-3	.	TGTGCCAGCAGCTTGGCGGGACGGGTGAAAACCTCTGGAAACACCATATATTTT	CASSLAGRVKTSGNTIYF
TRBV6-5	.	TRBJ2-1	TRBD2	TGTGCCAGCAGTATCGCCAGCGGGGGGGACAATGAGCAGTTCTTC	CASSIASGGDNEQFF
TRBV19	.	TRBJ1-4	.	TGTGCCAGTAGTTTCGACAGTTGGGAAAAACTGTTTTTT	CASSFDSWEKLFF
TRBV7-2	few	TRBJ2-7	.	TGTGCCAGCAGCCCCTGGGGGAGCTCCTACGAGCAGTACTTC	CASSPWGSSYEQYF
TRBV9	.	TRBJ2-2	.	TGTGCCAGCAGCGTAGGTAGCGGATTGAACACCGGGGAGCTGTTTTTT	CASSVGSGLNTGELFF
TRBV3-1/TRBV3-2	.	TRBJ2-1	TRBD2	TGTGCCAGCAGCCAAGGGGGGGAGGGCCTGCCGAGTGAGCAGTTCTTC	CASSQGGEGLPSEQFF
TRBV5-1	.	TRBJ1-3	TRBD1	TGCGCCAGCAGCTTGGAGGGACAGGGCCCTGGAAACACCATATATTTT	CASSLEGQGPGNTIYF
TRBV7-3	once	TRBJ1-6	.	TGTGCCAGCAGCCCGACGGGGGATAATTCACCCCTCCACTTT	CASSPTGDNSPLHF
TRBV7-2	.	TRBJ2-5	.	TGTGCCAGCAGCAGAGGTTCTGTACCCCTAGAGACCCAGTACTTC	CASSRGSVPLETQYF
TRBV28	.	TRBJ2-1	TRBD2	TGTGCCAGCACCGTAAACCAGGGACTAGCGGGAGTCGGTGAGCAGTTCTTC	CASTVNQGLAGVGEQFF
TRBV21-1	.	TRBJ2-1	.	TGTGCCAGCAGCAAAGTAGGGGACTACGACAATGAGCAGTTCTTC	CASSKVGDYDNEQFF
TRBV9	.	TRBJ2-7	TRBD2	TGTGCCAGCAGCCCGAGGGGGACTAGCGACTACGAGCAGTACTTC	CASSPRGTSDYEQYF
TRBV7-9	.	TRBJ1-1	TRBD1	TGTGCCAGCAGCTTAGCGGGACAGAGGCAAGCTTTCTTT	CASSLAGQRQAFF
TRBV4-2	.	TRBJ2-5	.	TGTGCCAGCAGCCAAGATTCCCAGGGGCATCAAGAGACCCAGTACTTC	CASSQDSQGHQETQYF
TRBV29-1	.	TRBJ2-7	.	TGCAGCGTTGAGGTAGGGGCAGGGTTCTCCTACGAGCAGTACTTC	CSVEVGAGFSYEQYF
TRBV7-2	.	TRBJ2-5	.	TGTGCCAGCAGCTTAGTTACAGCCCTTGGGGAGACCCAGTACTTC	CASSLVTALGETQYF